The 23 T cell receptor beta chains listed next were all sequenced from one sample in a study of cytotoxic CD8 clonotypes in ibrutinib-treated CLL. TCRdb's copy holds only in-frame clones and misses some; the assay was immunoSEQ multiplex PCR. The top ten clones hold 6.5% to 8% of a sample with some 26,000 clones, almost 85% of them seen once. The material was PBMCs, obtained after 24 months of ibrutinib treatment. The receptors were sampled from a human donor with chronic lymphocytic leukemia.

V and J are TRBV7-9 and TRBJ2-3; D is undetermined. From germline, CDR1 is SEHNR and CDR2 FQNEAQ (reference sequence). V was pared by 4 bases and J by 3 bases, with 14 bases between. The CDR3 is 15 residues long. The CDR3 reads CASSWNLPETDTQYF. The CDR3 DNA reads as TGTGCCAGCAGCTGGAACCTACCGGAGACAGATACGCAGTATTTT.

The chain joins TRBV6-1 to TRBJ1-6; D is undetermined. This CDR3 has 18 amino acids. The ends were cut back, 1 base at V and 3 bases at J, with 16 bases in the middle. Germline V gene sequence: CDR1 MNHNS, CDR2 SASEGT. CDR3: CASSEGHAGSIYNSPLHF. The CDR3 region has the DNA TGTGCCAGCAGTGAAGGGCACGCGGGGTCGATCTATAATTCACCCCTCCACTTT.

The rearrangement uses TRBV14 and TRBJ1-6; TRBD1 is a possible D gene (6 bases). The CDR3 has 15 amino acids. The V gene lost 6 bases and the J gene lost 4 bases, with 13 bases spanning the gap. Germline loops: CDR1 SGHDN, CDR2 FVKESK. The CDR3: CASSTGQLYNSPLHF. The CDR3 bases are TGTGCCAGCAGTACCGGACAGCTTTATAATTCACCCCTCCACTTT. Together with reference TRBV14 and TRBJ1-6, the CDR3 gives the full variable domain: EAGVTQFPSHSVIEKGQTVTLRCDPISGHDNLYWYRRVMGKEIKFLLHFVKESKQDESGMPNNRFLAERTGGTYSTLKVQPAELEDSGVYFCASSTGQLYNSPLHFGNGTRLTVT.

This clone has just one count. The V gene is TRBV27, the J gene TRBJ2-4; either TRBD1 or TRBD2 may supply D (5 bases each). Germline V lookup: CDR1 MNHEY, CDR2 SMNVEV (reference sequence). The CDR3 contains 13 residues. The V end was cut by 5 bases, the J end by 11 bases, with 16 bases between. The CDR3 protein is CASSVHRDAVQYF. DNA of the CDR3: TGTGCCAGCAGTGTACACCGGGACGCCGTTCAGTACTTC.

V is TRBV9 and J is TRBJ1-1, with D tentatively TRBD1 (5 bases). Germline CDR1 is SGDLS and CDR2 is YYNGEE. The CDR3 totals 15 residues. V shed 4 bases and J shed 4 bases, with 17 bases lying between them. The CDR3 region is CASSPGPREVTEAFF. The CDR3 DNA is TGTGCCAGCAGCCCCGGGCCCAGGGAGGTCACTGAAGCTTTCTTT.

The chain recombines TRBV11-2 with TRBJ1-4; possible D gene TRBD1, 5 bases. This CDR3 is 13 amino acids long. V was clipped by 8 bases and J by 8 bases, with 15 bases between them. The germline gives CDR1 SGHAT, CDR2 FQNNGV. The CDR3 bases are TGTGCCAGCCTAATTGGGGGGGGAGAAAAACTGTTTTTT. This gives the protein CASLIGGGEKLFF.

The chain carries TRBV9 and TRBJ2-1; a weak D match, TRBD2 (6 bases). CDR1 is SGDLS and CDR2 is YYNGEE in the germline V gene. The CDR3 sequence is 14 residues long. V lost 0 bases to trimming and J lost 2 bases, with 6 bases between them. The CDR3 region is CASSVGGAYNEQFF. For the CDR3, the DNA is TGTGCCAGCAGCGTAGGCGGGGCCTACAATGAGCAGTTCTTC.

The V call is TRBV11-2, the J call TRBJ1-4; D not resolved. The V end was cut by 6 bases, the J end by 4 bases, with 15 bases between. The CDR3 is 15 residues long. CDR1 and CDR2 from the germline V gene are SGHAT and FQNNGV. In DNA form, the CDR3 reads TGTGCCAGCAGTCAAAGCGACTTTTTTAATGAAAAACTGTTTTTT. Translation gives CASSQSDFFNEKLFF.

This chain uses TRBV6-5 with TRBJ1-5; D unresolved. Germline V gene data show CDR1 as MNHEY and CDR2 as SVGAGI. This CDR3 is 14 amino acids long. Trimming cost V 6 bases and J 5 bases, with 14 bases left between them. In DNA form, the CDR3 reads TGTGCCAGCAGCCCAAGAGGGCGAGATCAGCCCCAGCATTTT. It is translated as CASSPRGRDQPQHF.

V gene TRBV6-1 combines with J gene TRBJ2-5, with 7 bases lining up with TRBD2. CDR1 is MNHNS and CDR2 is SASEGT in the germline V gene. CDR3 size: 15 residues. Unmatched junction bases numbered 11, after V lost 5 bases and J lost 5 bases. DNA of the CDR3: TGTGCCAGCAGTACGGGGAGGGCAGGTGTGGAGACCCAGTACTTC. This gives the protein CASSTGRAGVETQYF.

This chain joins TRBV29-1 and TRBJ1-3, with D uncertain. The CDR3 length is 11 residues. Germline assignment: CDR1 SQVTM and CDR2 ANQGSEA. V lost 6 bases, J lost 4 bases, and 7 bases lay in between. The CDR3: CSVGIGNTIYF. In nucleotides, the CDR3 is TGCAGCGTCGGGATCGGAAACACCATATATTTT.

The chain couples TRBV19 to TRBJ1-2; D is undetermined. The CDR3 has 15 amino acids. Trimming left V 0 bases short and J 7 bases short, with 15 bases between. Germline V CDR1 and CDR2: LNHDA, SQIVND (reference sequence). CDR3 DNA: TGTGCCAGTAGTATAGATCTTGGGGATCTCTCTGGCTACACCTTC. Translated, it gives CASSIDLGDLSGYTF.

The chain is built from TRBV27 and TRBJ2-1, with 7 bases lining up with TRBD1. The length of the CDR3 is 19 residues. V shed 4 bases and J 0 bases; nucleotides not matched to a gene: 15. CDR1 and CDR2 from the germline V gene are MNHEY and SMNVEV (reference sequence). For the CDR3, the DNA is TGTGCCAGCAGTTCCGGGACAGTGATGATCCCCTCCTCCTACAATGAGCAGTTCTTC. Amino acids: CASSSGTVMIPSSYNEQFF.

CDR3 sequence: CASSLSRILGGYTF. CDR3 nucleotide sequence: TGTGCCAGCAGCTTATCCCGAATTCTGGGTGGCTACACCTTC. The chain combines TRBV7-8 with TRBJ1-2; D gene uncertain. Deletions cut 2 bases from V and 7 bases from J, with 14 bases between. Germline V gene lookup returns CDR1 SGHVS and CDR2 FQNEAQ. The CDR3 sequence is 14 residues long.

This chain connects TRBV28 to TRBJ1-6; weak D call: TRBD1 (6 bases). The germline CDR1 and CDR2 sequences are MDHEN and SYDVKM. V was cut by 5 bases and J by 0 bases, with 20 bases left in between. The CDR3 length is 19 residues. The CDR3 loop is CASSPPGGATNSYNSPLHF. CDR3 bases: TGTGCCAGCAGTCCACCTGGGGGGGCGACCAACTCCTATAATTCACCCCTCCACTTT.

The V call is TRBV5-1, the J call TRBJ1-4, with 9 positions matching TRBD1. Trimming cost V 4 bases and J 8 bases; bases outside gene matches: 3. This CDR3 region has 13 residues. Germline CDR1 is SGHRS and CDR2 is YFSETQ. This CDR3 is CASSPTGGEKLFF. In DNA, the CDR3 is TGCGCCAGCAGCCCGACAGGGGGGGAAAAACTGTTTTTT.

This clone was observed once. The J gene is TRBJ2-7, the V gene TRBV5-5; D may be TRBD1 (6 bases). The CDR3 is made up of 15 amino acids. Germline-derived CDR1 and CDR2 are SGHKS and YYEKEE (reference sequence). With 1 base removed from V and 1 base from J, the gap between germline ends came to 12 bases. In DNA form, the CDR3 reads TGTGCCAGCAGCTTGATGGACAGCACTTCCTACGAGCAGTACTTC. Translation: CASSLMDSTSYEQYF.

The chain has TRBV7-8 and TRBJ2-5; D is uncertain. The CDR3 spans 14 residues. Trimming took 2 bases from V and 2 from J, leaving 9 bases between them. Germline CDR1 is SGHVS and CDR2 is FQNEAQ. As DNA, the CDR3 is TGTGCCAGCAGCTTATCCGGGTCGCAAGAGACCCAGTACTTC. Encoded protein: CASSLSGSQETQYF.

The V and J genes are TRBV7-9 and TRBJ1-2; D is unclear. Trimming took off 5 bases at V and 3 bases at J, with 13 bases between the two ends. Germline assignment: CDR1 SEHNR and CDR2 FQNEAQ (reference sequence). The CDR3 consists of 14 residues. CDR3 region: CASSPVEVYYGYTF. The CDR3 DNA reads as TGTGCCAGCAGCCCGGTCGAGGTTTACTATGGCTACACCTTC.

The CDR3 spells CASSLRGAGNTIYF. DNA for the CDR3: TGTGCCAGCAGCTTGAGGGGGGCTGGAAACACCATATATTTT. J is TRBJ1-3 and V is TRBV5-8; a possible D gene is TRBD1 (6 bases). The CDR3 is 14 amino acids. Germline loops: CDR1 SGHTS, CDR2 YDEGEE. V was shortened by 1 base and J by 2 bases, with 7 bases between the two germline ends.

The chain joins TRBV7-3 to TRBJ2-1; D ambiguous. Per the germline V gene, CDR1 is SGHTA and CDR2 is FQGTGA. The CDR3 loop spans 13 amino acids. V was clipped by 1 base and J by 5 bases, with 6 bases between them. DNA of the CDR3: TGTGCCAGCAGCTTAAGCTCAAACAATGAGCAGTTCTTC. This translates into CASSLSSNNEQFF.

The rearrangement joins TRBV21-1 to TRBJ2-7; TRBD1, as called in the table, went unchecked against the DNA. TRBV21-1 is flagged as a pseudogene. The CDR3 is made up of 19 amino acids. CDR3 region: CASSKDSIRTGIPIYEQYF. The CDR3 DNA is TGTGCCAGCAGCAAAGATAGTATCCGGACAGGGATCCCCATCTACGAGCAGTACTTC.

CDR3 sequence (DNA): TGTGCCAGCAGCTCGAGACAGGGTTCAGGAAACACCATATATTTT. Protein product: CASSSRQGSGNTIYF. The chain employs TRBV7-6 and TRBJ1-3; 7 nucleotides agree with TRBD1. Germline trimming cut 4 bases from V and 4 bases from J; bases unmatched to any gene: 7. CDR1 and CDR2 from the germline V gene are SGHVS and FNYEAQ. The CDR3 covers 15 residues.